This T cell receptor (beta chain) was identified in a study of OX40 agonist ivuxolimab in advanced cancers. The assay was immunoSEQ multiplex PCR, and TCRdb's table has in-frame clones only and misses some. The sample has around 75,000 clones, over 85% seen once. Germline-derived CDR1 and CDR2 are LNHNV and YYDKDF (reference sequence). There are 17 residues in the CDR3. V lost 0 bases and J lost 7; bases outside the gene matches: 4. The J gene is TRBJ2-1, the V gene TRBV15; 15 bases fit TRBD2. The input for sequencing was CD4+ or CD8+ T cells sorted from blood, taken in a trial of the OX40 agonist ivuxolimab. The sequence was collected from an adult with an advanced solid tumor such as melanoma, head and neck, liver or kidney cancer. The CDR3 coding sequence is TGTGCCACCAGCAGAGATCCCGGGACTAGCGGGAGGAATGAGCAGTTCTTC. Translated, it gives CATSRDPGTSGRNEQFF.